The 8 T cell receptor beta chains reported below all come from one sample, sequenced in a study of blood T cell repertoires in COVID-19. TCRdb's copy holds only in-frame clones and misses some; the assay was immunoSEQ multiplex PCR. Of over 85,000 clones detected, roughly 85% appear once; the ten largest clones hold about 38%. Material: peripheral blood. The receptors shown here come from a man at least 80 years old with acute or convalescent COVID-19.

Points on this clone: At one end the junction does not follow the germline gene, possibly because of a read error. V gene TRBV25-1 combines with J gene TRBJ2-3, with D perhaps matching TRBD2 (6 bases). Germline V gene data show CDR1 as MGHDK and CDR2 as SYGVNS. The CDR3 contains 14 residues. CDR3 residues: CASRESGLADTQYF. Written as DNA, the CDR3 is TGTGCCAGCAGAGAATCGGGACTCGCAGATACGCAGTATTTT. The variable domain in full, with the rest retrieved from reference TRBV25-1 and TRBJ2-3, is EADIYQTPRYLVIGTGKKITLECSQTMGHDKMYWYQQDPGMELHLIHYSYGVNSTEKGDLSSESTVSRIRTEHFPLTLESARPSHTSQYLCASRESGLADTQYFGPGTRLTVL.

The chain joins TRBV21-1 to TRBJ1-5; TRBD1 is the table's D call and was not checked against the DNA. TRBV21-1 is a pseudogene locus. The CDR3 has 15 residues. CDR3 residues: CASTPGQGAAQPQHF. CDR3 coding DNA: TGTGCCAGCACCCCAGGACAGGGGGCAGCTCAGCCCCAGCATTTT.

The chain recombines TRBV4-3 with TRBJ2-1; 10 bases agree with TRBD2. The trim removed 5 bases at V and 7 bases at J, leaving 8 bases unmatched. The CDR3 sequence is 15 residues long. Germline V gene data show CDR1 as LGHNA and CDR2 as YSLEER. CDR3 region: CASSASGRRGNEQFF. For the CDR3, the DNA is TGCGCCAGCAGCGCTAGCGGGAGAAGGGGGAATGAGCAGTTCTTC.

The rearrangement uses TRBV7-9 and TRBJ1-1; D might be TRBD1 (6 bases). V lost 4 bases and J 7 bases, leaving 16 bases between the germline ends. Germline V lookup: CDR1 SEHNR, CDR2 FQNEAQ (reference sequence). The CDR3 spans 14 residues. The CDR3: CASSSAGTRYEAFF. DNA for the CDR3: TGTGCCAGCAGCTCAGCCGGGACACGATATGAAGCTTTCTTT. The complete variable domain, with remaining parts taken from reference TRBV7-9 and TRBJ1-1, reads DTGVSQNPRHKITKRGQNVTFRCDPISEHNRLYWYRQTLGQGPEFLTYFQNEAQLEKSRLLSDRFSAERPKGSFSTLEIQRTEQGDSAMYLCASSSAGTRYEAFFGQGTRLTVV.

The genes are TRBV5-1 and TRBJ1-2; a weak D match, TRBD1 (6 bases). This CDR3 is 13 amino acids long. Trimming stripped 6 bases from V and 4 bases from J, with 13 bases between. The germline CDR1 and CDR2 sequences are SGHRS and YFSETQ. CDR3 sequence reads: CASTAGEPYGYTF. The CDR3 DNA sequence: TGCGCCAGCACGGCAGGGGAACCCTATGGCTACACCTTC.

This chain joins TRBV11-1 and TRBJ2-5; D unclear. The CDR3 contains 16 residues. V dropped 0 bases and J dropped 1 base, with 12 bases sitting between them. Germline V gives CDR1 SGHAT, CDR2 FQDESV (reference sequence). CDR3 in DNA: TGTGCCAGCAGCTTAGCGCAGACAAGGCTCCAAGAGACCCAGTACTTC. Amino acids: CASSLAQTRLQETQYF.

J is TRBJ2-1 and V is TRBV5-1; unclear D gene. Per the germline V gene, CDR1 is SGHRS and CDR2 is YFSETQ. Trimming stripped 0 bases from V and 6 bases from J, with 4 bases between. The CDR3 is 12 amino acids. Here the CDR3 reads CASSLARNEQFF. Written as DNA, the CDR3 is TGCGCCAGCAGCTTGGCTCGCAATGAGCAGTTCTTC.

This sequence joins TRBV19 and TRBJ1-2, with TRBD1 identical over 7 bases. The CDR3 length is 14 residues. Germline trimming cut 5 bases from V and 5 bases from J; bases unmatched to any gene: 8. The V gene's germline CDR1 is LNHDA and CDR2 SQIVND (reference sequence). The CDR3 nucleotides are TGTGCCAGTAGTCCCAACTGGGACAGTTATGGCTACACCTTC. Translation: CASSPNWDSYGYTF.